The clone carrying this T cell receptor beta chain was counted a few times. The sample is drawn from a study of identical twins. Trimming took off 1 base at V and 4 bases at J, with 8 bases between the two ends. CDR3 length: 14 amino acids. CDR1 and CDR2 from the germline V gene are SGHVS and FQNEAQ. Each CDR3 protein gets one entry after TCRdb re-called the 5' RACE reads with MiXCR. The data hold around 340,000 distinct CDR3 sequences, with approximately 10% observed a single time. The chain recombines TRBV7-8 with TRBJ1-5, with TRBD1 as a possible D gene (5 bases). Input material: naive T cells sorted from blood. This receptor was obtained from a woman in her fifties or sixties in good health. This CDR3 reads CASSLGDVNQPQHF. DNA of the CDR3: TGTGCCAGCAGCTTAGGGGACGTAAATCAGCCCCAGCATTTT.